These 15 T cell receptor beta chains came from one sample sequenced in a study of T cells after yellow fever vaccination. MiXCR, applied by TCRdb to the 5' RACE reads, yields one record per CDR3 protein. The table includes roughly 310,000 distinct CDR3 sequences, 3.6% detected once. Sequencing used PBMCs, obtained on the day of the yellow fever booster vaccination. The receptors stem from a man aged 18-30 years who received the YFV17D yellow fever vaccine.

The rearrangement joins TRBV7-9 to TRBJ2-3, with D perhaps matching TRBD2 (6 bases). The CDR3 covers 16 residues. Germline lookup yields CDR1 SEHNR and CDR2 FQNEAQ (reference sequence). Trimming removed 1 base from V and 5 bases from J, with 16 bases in between. The DNA of the CDR3 is TGTGCCAGCAGCTTAGTTGCGGGGACGTACTTAGATACGCAGTATTTT. Translated, it gives CASSLVAGTYLDTQYF.

This clonotype appeared many times. CDR3 amino acids: CASSSHPIGGEQYF. In DNA form, the CDR3 reads TGTGCCAGCAGCTCGCACCCTATTGGGGGCGAGCAGTACTTC. The chain links TRBV7-2 to TRBJ2-7, with D tentatively TRBD1 or TRBD2 (5 bases each). The ends were cut back, 4 bases at V and 6 bases at J, with 16 bases in the middle. The germline gives CDR1 SGHTA, CDR2 FQGNSA. The CDR3 consists of 14 residues.

This clonotype has a handful of counts. CDR3 in DNA: TGTGCCAGCAGTTACGGTGCAGGGAGAGAGAGCACAGATACGCAGTATTTT. This encodes CASSYGAGRESTDTQYF. The chain combines TRBV6-5 with TRBJ2-3; D possibly matches TRBD1 or TRBD2 (5 bases each). Germline values: CDR1 MNHEY, CDR2 SVGAGI. The CDR3 spans 17 residues. V was shortened by 2 bases and J by 0 bases, with 15 bases between the two germline ends.

In this sample, this clonotype turned up many times. V usage is TRBV7-2 and J usage is TRBJ2-2, with TRBD2 identical over 10 bases. Unmatched junction bases numbered 5, after V lost 4 bases and J lost 0 bases. Germline CDR1 SGHTA, CDR2 FQGNSA. The CDR3 has 17 residues. CDR3 DNA: TGTGCCAGCAGCTCCGGACTAGCGGCCGCGAACACCGGGGAGCTGTTTTTT. Amino acids: CASSSGLAAANTGELFF.

J is TRBJ2-3 and V is TRBV24-1, with 14 nucleotides matching TRBD2. The CDR3 consists of 16 residues. Germline CDR1 and CDR2: KGHDR and SFDVKD. With V trimmed by 4 bases and J by 7 bases, 6 bases remained unmatched. The CDR3 protein is CATSDPGTSGGYTQYF. The CDR3 DNA follows: TGTGCCACCAGTGACCCCGGGACTAGCGGGGGATATACGCAGTATTTT.

This clonotype was seen many times. This chain links TRBV6-5 with TRBJ2-5; 11 bases agree with TRBD1. V shed 2 bases, J shed 5 bases, and the junction held 4 bases outside the gene matches. CDR3 length: 15 amino acids. Germline CDR1 MNHEY, CDR2 SVGAGI. CDR3 coding DNA: TGTGCCAGCAGTTACGGTGGGACAGGGGGGGAGACCCAGTACTTC. Amino acids: CASSYGGTGGETQYF.

This clonotype was recorded many times. This chain connects TRBV5-1 to TRBJ2-1; TRBD2 aligns across 11 bases. V was clipped by 2 bases and J by 7 bases; unmatched bases: 23. Germline loops: CDR1 SGHRS, CDR2 YFSETQ. The CDR3 is 21 amino acids. The DNA of the CDR3 is TGCGCCAGCAGCTTCTCTCGTATCTCTAGCGGGGGGCACAGGGGGCGGAATGAGCAGTTCTTC. Amino acids: CASSFSRISSGGHRGRNEQFF.

This clonotype was detected many times. This chain links TRBV6-5 with TRBJ2-5, with no clear D. Germline-derived CDR1 and CDR2 are MNHEY and SVGAGI. The CDR3 is 12 amino acids. Trimming removed 7 bases at V and 1 base at J, with 7 bases between. The CDR3 loop is CASMGSQETQYF. CDR3 in DNA: TGTGCCAGCATGGGCAGCCAAGAGACCCAGTACTTC.

The V gene is TRBV12-3 or TRBV12-4, the J gene TRBJ2-1, with a weak D call TRBD1 (5 bases). The ends were cut back, 3 bases at V and 5 bases at J, with 8 bases in the middle. The CDR3 runs to 13 residues. CDR3 loop: CASSFREHNEQFF. In DNA, the CDR3 is TGTGCCAGCAGTTTCAGGGAACACAATGAGCAGTTCTTC.

This clonotype was seen more than once but under ten times. At one end the junction does not follow the germline gene, possibly because of a read error. The gene calls are TRBV20-1 and TRBJ1-2, with D uncertain. The CDR3 covers 12 residues. The germline V gene encodes CDR1 DFQATT and CDR2 SNEGSKA (reference sequence). The CDR3 DNA reads as TGCAGTGCTAGAGTACTCTCGGGCGCCGCATTCTTC. Residues: CSARVLSGAAFF.

Many counts were recorded for this clonotype. CDR3 residues: CASSLAGGGNTEAFF. CDR3 DNA: TGCGCCAGCAGCCTCGCCGGGGGAGGGAACACTGAAGCTTTCTTT. The chain combines TRBV5-1 with TRBJ1-1, with D possibly matching TRBD1 (5 bases). V dropped 4 bases and J dropped 1 base, with 14 bases sitting between them. This CDR3 has 15 amino acids. Germline V gives CDR1 SGHRS, CDR2 YFSETQ.

This clonotype was observed at least ten times. The rearrangement joins TRBV4-3 to TRBJ2-1, with 12 nucleotides matching TRBD2. V trimming: 0 bases; J trimming: 9 bases; junction bases outside the gene matches: 12. The CDR3 runs 18 residues. Germline loops: CDR1 LGHNA, CDR2 YSLEER. CDR3 residues: CASSQEPFLAGGPREQFF. The CDR3 DNA reads as TGCGCCAGCAGCCAAGAGCCATTCCTAGCGGGGGGGCCTCGTGAGCAGTTCTTC.

This clonotype was seen ten or more times. This chain joins TRBV10-3 and TRBJ2-1, with 7 bases identical to TRBD1. The V gene end was trimmed by 6 bases and the J gene end by 8 bases; junction bases not matched to a gene: 19. This CDR3 region has 17 residues. Looked up from germline, CDR1 is ENHRY and CDR2 is SYGVKD. This chain's CDR3 is CAISPQGRQPSFDEQFF. CDR3 DNA sequence: TGTGCCATCAGCCCACAGGGGCGGCAACCGTCTTTTGATGAGCAGTTCTTC.

The sample holds a few counts of this clonotype. The chain joins TRBV10-3 to TRBJ2-7; D gene uncertain. Germline V lookup: CDR1 ENHRY, CDR2 SYGVKD. V was shortened by 3 bases and J by 2 bases, with 8 bases between the two germline ends. The CDR3 loop spans 13 amino acids. CDR3 protein: CAISDQDTYEQYV. In DNA form, the CDR3 reads TGTGCCATCAGTGACCAAGACACCTACGAGCAGTACGTC.

This clonotype was counted between two and nine times. The V and J genes are TRBV11-2 and TRBJ1-1; perhaps TRBD1 as D (6 bases). The CDR3 extends over 15 amino acids. Per the germline V gene, CDR1 is SGHAT and CDR2 is FQNNGV. The ends were cut back, 5 bases at V and 0 bases at J, with 13 bases in the middle. The CDR3 nucleotides read TGTGCCAGCAGCCCTCCGGGACAAATGAACACTGAAGCTTTCTTT. Translated: CASSPPGQMNTEAFF.